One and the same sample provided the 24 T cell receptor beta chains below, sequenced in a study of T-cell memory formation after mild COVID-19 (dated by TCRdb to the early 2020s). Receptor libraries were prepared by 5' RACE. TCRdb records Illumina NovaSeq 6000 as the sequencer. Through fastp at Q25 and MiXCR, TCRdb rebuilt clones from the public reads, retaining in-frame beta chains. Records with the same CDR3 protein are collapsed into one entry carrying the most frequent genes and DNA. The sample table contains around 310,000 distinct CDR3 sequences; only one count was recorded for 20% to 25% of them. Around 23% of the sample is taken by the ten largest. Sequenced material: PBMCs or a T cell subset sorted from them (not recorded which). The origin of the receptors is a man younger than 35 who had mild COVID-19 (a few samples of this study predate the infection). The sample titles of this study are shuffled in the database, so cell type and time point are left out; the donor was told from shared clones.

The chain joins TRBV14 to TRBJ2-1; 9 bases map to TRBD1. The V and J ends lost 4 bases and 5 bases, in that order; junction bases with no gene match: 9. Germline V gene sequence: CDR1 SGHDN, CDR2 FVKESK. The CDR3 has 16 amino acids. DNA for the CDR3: TGTGCCAGCAGCCTTCGCCGGGACAGGGTGGACAATGAGCAGTTCTTC. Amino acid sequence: CASSLRRDRVDNEQFF.

For the CDR3, the DNA is TGTGCCAGCAGCCCCGGACAGAGAAACTACGAGCAGTACTTC. This sequence encodes CASSPGQRNYEQYF. V gene TRBV7-2 combines with J gene TRBJ2-7, with TRBD1 as a possible D gene (6 bases). The CDR3 length is 14 residues. V was clipped by 5 bases and J by 3 bases, with 14 bases between them. Germline lookup yields CDR1 SGHTA and CDR2 FQGNSA.

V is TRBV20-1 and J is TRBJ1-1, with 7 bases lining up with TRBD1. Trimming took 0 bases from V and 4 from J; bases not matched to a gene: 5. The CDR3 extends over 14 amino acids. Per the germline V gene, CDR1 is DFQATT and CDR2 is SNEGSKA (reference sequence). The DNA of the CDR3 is TGCAGTGCTAGAGATCCCTACAGGGGCACTGAAGCTTTCTTT. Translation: CSARDPYRGTEAFF.

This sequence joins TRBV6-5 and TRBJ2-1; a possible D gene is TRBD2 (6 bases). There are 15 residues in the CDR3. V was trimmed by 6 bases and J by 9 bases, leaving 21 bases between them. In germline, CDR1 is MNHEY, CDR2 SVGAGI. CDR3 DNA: TGTGCCAGCAGCTACAATATCGGGGAGGTAGGTGAGCAGTTCTTC. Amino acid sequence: CASSYNIGEVGEQFF.

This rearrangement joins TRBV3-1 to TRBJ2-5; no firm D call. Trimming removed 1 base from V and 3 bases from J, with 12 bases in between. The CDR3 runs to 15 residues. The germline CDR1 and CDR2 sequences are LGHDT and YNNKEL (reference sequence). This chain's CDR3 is CASSQGFRSKETQYF. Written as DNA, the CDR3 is TGTGCCAGCAGCCAAGGTTTCAGGTCGAAAGAGACCCAGTACTTC.

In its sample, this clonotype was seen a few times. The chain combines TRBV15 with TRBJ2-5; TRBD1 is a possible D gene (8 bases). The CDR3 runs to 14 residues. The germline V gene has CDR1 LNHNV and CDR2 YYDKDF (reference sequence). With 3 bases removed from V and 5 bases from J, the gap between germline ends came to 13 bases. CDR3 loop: CATSRTGEGETQYF. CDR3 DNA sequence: TGTGCCACCAGCAGGACAGGGGAGGGGGAGACCCAGTACTTC.

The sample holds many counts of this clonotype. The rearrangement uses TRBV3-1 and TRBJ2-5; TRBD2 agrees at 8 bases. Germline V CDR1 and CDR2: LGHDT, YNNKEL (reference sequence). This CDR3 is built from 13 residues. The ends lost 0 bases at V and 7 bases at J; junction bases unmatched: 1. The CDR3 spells CASSQDRGGTQYF. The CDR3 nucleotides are TGTGCCAGCAGCCAAGATCGGGGGGGGACCCAGTACTTC.

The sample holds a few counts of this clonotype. The CDR3 DNA sequence: TGTGCCAGCAGTTCCCAGGGGAAACTGTTTTTT. This codes for CASSSQGKLFF. The rearrangement links TRBV12-3 or TRBV12-4 to TRBJ1-4; D may be TRBD1 (6 bases). V lost 4 bases to trimming and J lost 11 bases, with 8 bases between them. This CDR3 is 11 amino acids long.

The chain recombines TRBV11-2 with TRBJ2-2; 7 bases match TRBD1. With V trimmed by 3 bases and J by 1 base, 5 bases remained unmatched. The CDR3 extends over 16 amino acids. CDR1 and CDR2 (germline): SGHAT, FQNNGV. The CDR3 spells CASSLTRTGNTGELFF. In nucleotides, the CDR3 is TGTGCCAGCAGCTTGACCCGGACAGGGAACACCGGGGAGCTGTTTTTT. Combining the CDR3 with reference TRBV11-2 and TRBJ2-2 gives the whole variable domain EAGVAQSPRYKIIEKRQSVAFWCNPISGHATLYWYQQILGQGPKLLIQFQNNGVVDDSQLPKDRFSAERLKGVDSTLKIQPAKLEDSAVYLCASSLTRTGNTGELFFGEGSRLTVL.

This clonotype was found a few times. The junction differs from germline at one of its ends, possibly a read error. The CDR3 bases are TGTGCCAGCTCCCCACCGGGGTCTAGCACAGATACGCAGTATTTT. This encodes CASSPPGSSTDTQYF. V and J are TRBV18 and TRBJ2-3, with D maybe TRBD2 (5 bases). Per the germline V gene, CDR1 is KGHSH and CDR2 is LQKENI. This CDR3 is built from 15 residues.

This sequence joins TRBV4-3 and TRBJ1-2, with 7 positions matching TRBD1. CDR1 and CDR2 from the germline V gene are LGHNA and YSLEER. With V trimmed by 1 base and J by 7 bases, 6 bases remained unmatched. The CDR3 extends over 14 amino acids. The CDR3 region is CASSQVTGEGGYTF. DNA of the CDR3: TGCGCCAGCAGCCAAGTAACAGGGGAGGGTGGCTACACCTTC.

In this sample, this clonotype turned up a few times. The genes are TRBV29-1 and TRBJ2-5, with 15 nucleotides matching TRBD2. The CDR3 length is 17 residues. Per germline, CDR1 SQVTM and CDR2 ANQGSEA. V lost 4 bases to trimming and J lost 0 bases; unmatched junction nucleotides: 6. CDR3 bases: TGCAGCGTTGGCCCGGGACTAGCGGGGGGTAACCAAGAGACCCAGTACTTC. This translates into CSVGPGLAGGNQETQYF.

In nucleotides, the CDR3 is TGCGCCAGCAGCCAAATCCCGGTGAGCAATGAGCAGTTCTTC. Its protein is CASSQIPVSNEQFF. This chain links TRBV4-3 with TRBJ2-1; D uncertain. The CDR3 loop spans 14 amino acids. Trimming removed 2 bases at V and 6 bases at J, with 11 bases between. In germline, CDR1 is LGHNA, CDR2 YSLEER.

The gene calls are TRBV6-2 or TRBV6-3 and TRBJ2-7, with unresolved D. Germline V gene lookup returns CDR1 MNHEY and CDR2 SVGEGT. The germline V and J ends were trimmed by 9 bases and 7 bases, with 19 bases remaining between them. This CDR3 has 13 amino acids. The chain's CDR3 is CASSILGTLEQYV. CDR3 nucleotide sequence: TGTGCCAGTAGCATCCTCGGAACCTTGGAGCAGTACGTC.

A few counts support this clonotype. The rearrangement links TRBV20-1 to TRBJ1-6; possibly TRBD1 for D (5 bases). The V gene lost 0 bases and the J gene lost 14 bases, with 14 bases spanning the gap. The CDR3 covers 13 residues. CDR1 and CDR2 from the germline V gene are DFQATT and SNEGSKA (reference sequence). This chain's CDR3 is CSARDHGGLTLHF. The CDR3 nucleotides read TGCAGTGCTAGAGATCACGGGGGGTTGACCCTCCACTTT.

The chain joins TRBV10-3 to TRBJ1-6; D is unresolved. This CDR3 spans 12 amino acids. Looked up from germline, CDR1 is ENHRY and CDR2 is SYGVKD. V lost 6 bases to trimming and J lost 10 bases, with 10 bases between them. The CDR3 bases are TGTGCCATCAGGGGTTTGGACTCACCCCTCCACTTT. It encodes CAIRGLDSPLHF.

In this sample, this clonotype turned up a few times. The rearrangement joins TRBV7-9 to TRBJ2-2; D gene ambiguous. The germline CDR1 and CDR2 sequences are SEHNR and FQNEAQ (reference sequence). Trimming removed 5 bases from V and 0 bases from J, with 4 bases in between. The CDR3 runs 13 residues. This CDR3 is CASSASNTGELFF. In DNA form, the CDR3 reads TGTGCCAGCAGCGCATCGAACACCGGGGAGCTGTTTTTT.

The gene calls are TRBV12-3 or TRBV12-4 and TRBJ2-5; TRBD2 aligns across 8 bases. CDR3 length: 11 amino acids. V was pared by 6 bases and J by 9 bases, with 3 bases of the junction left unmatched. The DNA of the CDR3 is TGTGCCAGCAGGGCGGGGGGTTCCCAGTACTTC. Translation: CASRAGGSQYF.

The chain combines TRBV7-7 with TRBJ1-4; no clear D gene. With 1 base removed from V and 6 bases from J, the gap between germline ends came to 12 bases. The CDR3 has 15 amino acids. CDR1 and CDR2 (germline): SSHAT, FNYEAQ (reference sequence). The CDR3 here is CASSLGPRGDEKLFF. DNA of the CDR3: TGTGCCAGCAGCTTAGGGCCCCGAGGCGATGAAAAACTGTTTTTT.

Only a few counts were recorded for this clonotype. The CDR3 DNA reads TGTGCCAGCATGGTGGGGGCGGGGGTCGAGCAGTACGTC. Protein sequence: CASMVGAGVEQYV. V gene TRBV6-6 combines with J gene TRBJ2-7; D is perhaps TRBD2 (7 bases). V lost 7 bases, J lost 6 bases, and 16 bases lay in between. The CDR3 is made up of 13 amino acids. CDR1 and CDR2 (germline): MNHNY, SVGAGI (reference sequence).

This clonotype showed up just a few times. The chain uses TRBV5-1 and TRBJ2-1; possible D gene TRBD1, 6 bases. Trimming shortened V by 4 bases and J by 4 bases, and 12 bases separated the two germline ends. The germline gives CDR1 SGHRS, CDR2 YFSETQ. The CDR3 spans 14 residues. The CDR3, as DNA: TGCGCCAGCAGCACCTACAGGGAGTACAATGAGCAGTTCTTC. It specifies CASSTYREYNEQFF.

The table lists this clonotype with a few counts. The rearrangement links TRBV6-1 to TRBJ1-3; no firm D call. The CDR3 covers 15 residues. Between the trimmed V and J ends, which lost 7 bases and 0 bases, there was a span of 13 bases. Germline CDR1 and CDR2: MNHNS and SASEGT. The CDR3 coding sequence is TGTGCCAGCAAGAAGACGGAGGCCTCTGGAAACACCATATATTTT. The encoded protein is CASKKTEASGNTIYF.

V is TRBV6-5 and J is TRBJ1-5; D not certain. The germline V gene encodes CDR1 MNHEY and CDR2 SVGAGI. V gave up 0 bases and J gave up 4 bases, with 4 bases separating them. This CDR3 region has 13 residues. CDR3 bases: TGTGCCAGCAGTTACTCGATAAATCAGCCCCAGCATTTT. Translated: CASSYSINQPQHF.

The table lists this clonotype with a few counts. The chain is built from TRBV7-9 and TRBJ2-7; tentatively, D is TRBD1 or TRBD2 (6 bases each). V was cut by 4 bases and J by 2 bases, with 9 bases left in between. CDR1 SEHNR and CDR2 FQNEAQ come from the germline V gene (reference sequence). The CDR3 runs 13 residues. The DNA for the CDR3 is TGTGCCAGCAGCTCTGGGGGGCCCTACGAGCAGTACGTC. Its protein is CASSSGGPYEQYV.